This passage covers 32 T cell receptor beta chains from one sample sequenced in a study of cytomegalovirus exposure and HLA in healthy donors. Amplification used 60 Vbeta primers and 13 Jbeta primers. This table comes from immunoSEQ multiplex PCR, and its TCRdb copy is limited to in-frame clones, with some not included. There are around 150,000 clones in the sample; approximately 60% occur only once, and roughly 6.8% lies in the top ten. The sequencing sample was made of PBMCs. The origin of the receptors is a woman aged 55 to 70 in good health and CMV-seropositive.

J is TRBJ2-1 and V is TRBV11-3; 14 positions match TRBD2. Unmatched junction bases numbered 5, after V lost 1 base and J lost 9 bases. CDR3 length: 16 amino acids. Germline assignment: CDR1 SGHNT and CDR2 YENEEA. CDR3 in amino acids: CASSLGLAGGPIEQFF. The CDR3, as DNA: TGTGCCAGCAGCTTAGGACTAGCGGGAGGGCCAATTGAGCAGTTCTTC.

The chain is built from TRBV9 and TRBJ2-2, with D unclear. The CDR3 has 15 residues. The germline V gene has CDR1 SGDLS and CDR2 YYNGEE. The germline V and J ends were trimmed by 3 bases and 1 base, with 10 bases remaining between them. CDR3 region: CASSGGGLNTGELFF. The CDR3 bases are TGTGCCAGCAGCGGCGGCGGATTGAACACCGGGGAGCTGTTTTTT.

The chain links TRBV7-2 to TRBJ2-1; 7 nucleotides match TRBD2. The length of the CDR3 is 16 residues. V shed 6 bases and J 0 bases; nucleotides not matched to a gene: 8. Germline assignment: CDR1 SGHTA and CDR2 FQGNSA. The CDR3 region has the DNA TGTGCCAGCAGTCTGCTAGCGGACCCCTCCTACAATGAGCAGTTCTTC. As protein: CASSLLADPSYNEQFF.

The chain joins TRBV6-5 to TRBJ2-3; 8 bases line up with TRBD2. J gave up 3 bases and V 5 bases, and 7 bases lay outside the gene matches. Germline V CDR1 and CDR2: MNHEY, SVGAGI. This CDR3 has 15 residues. CDR3 region: CASSQGGLGTDTQYF. CDR3 coding DNA: TGTGCCAGCAGTCAAGGGGGACTAGGAACAGATACGCAGTATTTT.

The chain links TRBV5-1 to TRBJ1-1, with D perhaps TRBD1 (6 bases). V dropped 4 bases and J dropped 1 base, with 11 bases sitting between them. This CDR3 spans 14 amino acids. Germline V gene sequence: CDR1 SGHRS, CDR2 YFSETQ. This CDR3 reads CASSPTQGNTEAFF. CDR3 nucleotides: TGCGCCAGCAGCCCTACACAGGGGAACACTGAAGCTTTCTTT.

Here the CDR3 reads CASSETGNEKLFF. In DNA, the CDR3 is TGTGCCAGCAGTGAAACGGGGAATGAAAAACTGTTTTTT. The chain couples TRBV6-1 to TRBJ1-4, with D unresolved. CDR1 and CDR2 from the germline V gene are MNHNS and SASEGT. The CDR3 runs to 13 residues. Trimming took 2 bases from V and 5 from J, leaving 6 bases between them.

The chain links TRBV28 to TRBJ2-1; D might be TRBD2 (5 bases). Germline CDR1 and CDR2: MDHEN and SYDVKM. Between the trimmed V and J ends, which lost 4 bases and 14 bases, there was a span of 21 bases. The CDR3 has 14 residues. The CDR3 DNA follows: TGTGCCAGCAGTTCACCAAAAATATCGGACGGGGAGTTCTTC. Translated: CASSSPKISDGEFF.

This chain joins TRBV15 and TRBJ1-2; D may be TRBD1 (6 bases). The V end was cut by 1 base, the J end by 3 bases, with 12 bases between. The CDR3 is 15 amino acids. CDR1 is LNHNV, CDR2 YYDKDF, per germline (reference sequence). CDR3 in amino acids: CATSRAKQGYYGYTF. The DNA of the CDR3 is TGTGCCACCAGCAGAGCCAAACAGGGATACTATGGCTACACCTTC.

The chain uses TRBV6-5 and TRBJ1-4; D unclear. V was shortened by 4 bases and J by 4 bases, with 10 bases between the two germline ends. This CDR3 comprises 14 residues. CDR1 is MNHEY and CDR2 is SVGAGI in the germline V gene. In DNA, the CDR3 is TGTGCCAGCAGTTCGGAGGGAGTTAATGAAAAACTGTTTTTT. Residues: CASSSEGVNEKLFF.

In this sample, this clone turned up a few times. The chain recombines TRBV7-8 with TRBJ1-5; no reliable D call. Trimming took off 5 bases at V and 6 bases at J, with 17 bases between the two ends. There are 15 residues in the CDR3. The V gene's germline CDR1 is SGHVS and CDR2 FQNEAQ. CDR3 bases: TGTGCCAGCAGCACCCGGGATCCCTCGGCTCAGCCCCAGCATTTT. Its translation is CASSTRDPSAQPQHF.

This chain connects TRBV5-8 to TRBJ2-7; D is ambiguous. Germline V lookup: CDR1 SGHTS, CDR2 YDEGEE. The CDR3 length is 15 residues. The V end lost 2 bases, the J end lost 4 bases, and 16 bases lay between the germline ends. CDR3 amino acids: CASSLAGSALYEQYF. The CDR3 nucleotides are TGTGCCAGCAGCTTAGCCGGGTCCGCGTTGTACGAGCAGTACTTC. Together with reference TRBV5-8 and TRBJ2-7, the CDR3 gives the full variable domain: EAGVTQSPTHLIKTRGQQATLRCSPISGHTSVYWYQQALGLGLQFLLWYDEGEERNRGNFPPRFSGRQFPNYSSELNVNALELEDSALYLCASSLAGSALYEQYFGPGTRLTVT.

There are a few counts of this clone. The rearrangement uses TRBV18 and TRBJ2-7; D call uncertain. The CDR3 sequence is 14 residues long. Trimming cost V 3 bases and J 4 bases, with 13 bases left between them. CDR1 KGHSH and CDR2 LQKENI come from the germline V gene. For the CDR3, the DNA is TGTGCCAGCTCACCCTCCCAGGTAGGATACGAGCAGTACTTC. Its protein is CASSPSQVGYEQYF.

This chain uses TRBV28 with TRBJ2-7; D may be TRBD1 (5 bases). Trimming removed 2 bases at V and 7 bases at J, with 12 bases between. The CDR3 sequence is 13 residues long. Germline-derived CDR1 and CDR2 are MDHEN and SYDVKM. CDR3 region: CASSLGARLEQYF. The CDR3 DNA is TGTGCCAGCAGTTTAGGGGCCCGACTGGAGCAGTACTTC. Full variable domain (rest looked up from reference TRBV28 and TRBJ2-7): DVKVTQSSRYLVKRTGEKVFLECVQDMDHENMFWYRQDPGLGLRLIYFSYDVKMKEKGDIPEGYSVSREKKERFSLILESASTNQTSMYLCASSLGARLEQYFGPGTRLTVT.

The table lists this clone with a count of one. The rearrangement links TRBV6-6 to TRBJ1-2, with 7 bases that match TRBD1. Germline-derived CDR1 and CDR2 are MNHNY and SVGAGI (reference sequence). CDR3 length: 14 amino acids. V was clipped by 5 bases and J by 8 bases; unmatched bases: 11. The CDR3 bases are TGTGCCAGCAGTGACACGGGACAGATGGGCGGCTACACCTTC. Residues: CASSDTGQMGGYTF.

The chain links TRBV7-2 to TRBJ2-7; D call uncertain. Germline CDR1 SGHTA, CDR2 FQGNSA. The CDR3 contains 14 residues. Trimming left V 5 bases short and J 3 bases short, with 14 bases between. CDR3 sequence reads: CASSPSPNNYEQYF. The CDR3 nucleotides are TGTGCCAGCAGCCCCTCCCCAAACAACTACGAGCAGTACTTC.

This clone was seen only once. CDR3 amino acids: CASSQVAKQVGNTIYF. CDR3 bases: TGCGCCAGCAGCCAAGTAGCTAAACAGGTTGGAAACACCATATATTTT. The J gene is TRBJ1-3, the V gene TRBV4-1, with D tentatively TRBD1 (5 bases). Germline V gene sequence: CDR1 MGHRA, CDR2 YSYEKL. Trimming stripped 1 base from V and 3 bases from J, with 13 bases between. The CDR3 extends over 16 amino acids.

V gene TRBV19 combines with J gene TRBJ1-5, with TRBD1 matching 8 bases. Germline V lookup: CDR1 LNHDA, CDR2 SQIVND (reference sequence). The CDR3 totals 16 residues. Losses at the gene ends were 6 bases for V and 6 bases for J; bases not matched to a gene: 13. The CDR3: CASRGVGRGLPQPQHF. CDR3 coding DNA: TGTGCCAGTAGAGGGGTGGGCAGGGGGCTCCCTCAGCCCCAGCATTTT. Full variable domain (missing parts from reference TRBV19 and TRBJ1-5): DGGITQSPKYLFRKEGQNVTLSCEQNLNHDAMYWYRQDPGQGLRLIYYSQIVNDFQKGDIAEGYSVSREKKESFPLTVTSAQKNPTAFYLCASRGVGRGLPQPQHFGDGTRLSIL.

This sequence joins TRBV5-1 and TRBJ2-1; 8 bases fit TRBD2. The CDR3 has 16 amino acids. CDR1 and CDR2 (germline): SGHRS, YFSETQ. The V segment lost 0 bases and the J segment 7 bases; nucleotides outside the gene matches: 9. The CDR3 region has the DNA TGCGCCAGCAGCTTGGTAGGAGCGGGAGTACTAAATGAGCAGTTCTTC. Translating it yields CASSLVGAGVLNEQFF.

The V and J genes are TRBV28 and TRBJ2-7, with 8 bases identical to TRBD2. Germline loops: CDR1 MDHEN, CDR2 SYDVKM. The CDR3 sequence is 14 residues long. The junction had 11 bases not matched to a gene; V was cut back by 7 bases and J by 6 bases. This chain's CDR3 is CASTHGTRRGEQYF. DNA of the CDR3: TGTGCCAGCACCCACGGGACTAGAAGGGGCGAGCAGTACTTC. Looking up the rest from reference TRBV28 and TRBJ2-7 gives the full variable domain: DVKVTQSSRYLVKRTGEKVFLECVQDMDHENMFWYRQDPGLGLRLIYFSYDVKMKEKGDIPEGYSVSREKKERFSLILESASTNQTSMYLCASTHGTRRGEQYFGPGTRLTVT.

The rearrangement uses TRBV5-1 and TRBJ2-3; 7 bases map to TRBD1. Germline V gives CDR1 SGHRS, CDR2 YFSETQ. The V and J ends lost 2 bases and 6 bases, in that order; junction bases with no gene match: 9. The CDR3 runs to 15 residues. The CDR3 DNA sequence: TGCGCCAGCAGCTTATCCCAGGGGGACCGGGATACGCAGTATTTT. Its translation: CASSLSQGDRDTQYF. The entire variable domain, with the rest obtained from reference TRBV5-1 and TRBJ2-3, is as follows: KAGVTQTPRYLIKTRGQQVTLSCSPISGHRSVSWYQQTPGQGLQFLFEYFSETQRNKGNFPGRFSGRQFSNSRSEMNVSTLELGDSALYLCASSLSQGDRDTQYFGPGTRLTVL.

This clone has only one observation. The CDR3 nucleotides are TGTGCCAGTAAGCAGGCCATTCAAACCTACGAGCAGTACTTC. Translated, it gives CASKQAIQTYEQYF. The rearrangement joins TRBV19 to TRBJ2-7; D remains ambiguous. The CDR3 runs to 14 residues. Germline lookup yields CDR1 LNHDA and CDR2 SQIVND (reference sequence). The V end was cut by 7 bases, the J end by 2 bases, with 15 bases between.

The chain combines TRBV25-1 with TRBJ2-3; 7 positions agree with TRBD2. CDR1 is MGHDK, CDR2 SYGVNS, per germline. Losses at the gene ends were 0 bases for V and 5 bases for J; bases not matched to a gene: 5. The CDR3 spans 15 residues. The CDR3 DNA reads TGTGCCAGCAGTGAATATGGGTCTAGCGGAGATACGCAGTATTTT. Its translation: CASSEYGSSGDTQYF.

J is TRBJ1-4 and V is TRBV7-9; TRBD1 matches 9 bases. The CDR3 covers 14 residues. The germline CDR1 and CDR2 sequences are SEHNR and FQNEAQ (reference sequence). J lost 8 bases, V lost 5 bases, and 6 bases had no gene match. CDR3 sequence: CASSRTGAGEKLFF. CDR3 nucleotide sequence: TGTGCCAGCAGCCGGACAGGGGCTGGAGAAAAACTGTTTTTT.

The chain has TRBV5-1 and TRBJ1-4, with 7 positions matching TRBD1. The V and J ends lost 4 bases and 7 bases, in that order; junction bases with no gene match: 7. The CDR3 covers 14 residues. Germline V CDR1 and CDR2: SGHRS, YFSETQ. The CDR3 loop reads CASSRTGVGEKLFF. CDR3 nucleotide sequence: TGCGCCAGCAGCCGAACAGGGGTTGGTGAAAAACTGTTTTTT.

This sequence joins TRBV4-1 and TRBJ1-5, with 7 bases matching TRBD1. This CDR3 has 14 residues. The trim removed 3 bases at V and 4 bases at J, leaving 3 bases unmatched. Per germline, CDR1 MGHRA and CDR2 YSYEKL. The CDR3 loop reads CASSQDRINQPQHF. In DNA form, the CDR3 reads TGCGCCAGCAGCCAGGACAGGATTAATCAGCCCCAGCATTTT.

This clone was counted only a few times. The V gene is TRBV29-1, the J gene TRBJ2-7; D unresolved. Germline CDR1 is SQVTM and CDR2 is ANQGSEA. The CDR3 has 10 amino acids. Trimming stripped 7 bases from V and 3 bases from J, with 7 bases between. Here the CDR3 DNA reads TGCAGCGCCACAGACTACGAGCAGTACTTC. Protein product: CSATDYEQYF.

The chain employs TRBV30 and TRBJ2-3, with 10 positions matching TRBD2. This CDR3 is 17 amino acids long. The V and J ends lost 0 bases and 5 bases, in that order; junction bases with no gene match: 11. Germline CDR1 and CDR2: GTSNPN and SVGIG (reference sequence). DNA of the CDR3: TGTGCCTGGAGTGTAAGTTTCCTAGCGGGAGCTGGAGATACGCAGTATTTT. Its translation is CAWSVSFLAGAGDTQYF.

Only one count was recorded for this clone. V is TRBV27 and J is TRBJ1-2; tentatively, D is TRBD1 (6 bases). This CDR3 is 15 amino acids long. Trimming removed 3 bases at V and 3 bases at J, with 14 bases between. The V gene's germline CDR1 is MNHEY and CDR2 SMNVEV (reference sequence). CDR3 region: CASSFSSGTHYGYTF. For the CDR3, the DNA is TGTGCCAGCAGTTTCTCTTCCGGGACACACTATGGCTACACCTTC.

The V call is TRBV19, the J call TRBJ1-5; no firm D call. The CDR3 contains 15 residues. Germline V lookup: CDR1 LNHDA, CDR2 SQIVND (reference sequence). Trimming shortened V by 7 bases and J by 5 bases, and 18 bases separated the two germline ends. CDR3 nucleotide sequence: TGTGCCAGTACCCGCTCGGGAGCGGTTGATCAGCCCCAGCATTTT. This codes for CASTRSGAVDQPQHF. Supplemented by reference TRBV19 and TRBJ1-5, the full variable domain reads DGGITQSPKYLFRKEGQNVTLSCEQNLNHDAMYWYRQDPGQGLRLIYYSQIVNDFQKGDIAEGYSVSREKKESFPLTVTSAQKNPTAFYLCASTRSGAVDQPQHFGDGTRLSIL.

This rearrangement joins TRBV5-1 to TRBJ2-2; the match to TRBD2 covers 12 bases. Trimming cost V 8 bases and J 6 bases; bases outside gene matches: 8. The CDR3 is made up of 15 amino acids. Germline-derived CDR1 and CDR2 are SGHRS and YFSETQ. DNA for the CDR3: TGCGCCAGTCAATGGACTAGCGGGAAGGCCGGGGAGCTGTTTTTT. Amino acids: CASQWTSGKAGELFF.

The V gene is TRBV11-3, the J gene TRBJ2-3; D remains ambiguous. V was trimmed by 9 bases and J by 7 bases, leaving 8 bases between them. CDR3 length: 10 residues. CDR1 is SGHNT, CDR2 YENEEA, per germline. CDR3 coding DNA: TGTGCCAGTTGGCAACATACGCAGTATTTT. Encoded protein: CASWQHTQYF.

On this clone: This CDR3 is also generated by other DNA sequences in the sample. The rearrangement uses TRBV7-2 and TRBJ2-2, with 7 bases fitting TRBD2. This CDR3 region has 15 residues. CDR1 and CDR2 (germline): SGHTA, FQGNSA. Trimming took 3 bases from V and 1 from J; bases not matched to a gene: 2. The CDR3 nucleotides are TGTGCCAGCAGCTTGGGACTATTGAACACCGGGGAGCTGTTTTTT. This translates into CASSLGLLNTGELFF.